The TCR beta chain under discussion was sequenced for a study of blood T cells in healthy people across ages. Germline V gene sequence: CDR1 MNHEY, CDR2 SVGEGT. J was trimmed by 4 bases and V by 7 bases; bases with no gene match: 13. The CDR3 extends over 16 amino acids. Study findings and constraints: Across samples, TCR beta diversity tracked strongly with naive T cell percentage.

The second PCR ran roughly 7 to 12 cycles with a sample-barcoded 5' primer and J-beta primers. TCRdb reprocessed the 5' RACE reads with MiXCR, giving one entry per CDR3 protein. The sample contains 1,800,000 or so distinct CDR3 sequences, about two fifths of which appear only once. A note on this clonotype: No antigen is known for it.

The receptor was derived from a human donor in good health. The chain employs TRBV6-2 or TRBV6-3 and TRBJ1-2; 9 bases agree with TRBD1. The material sequenced was blood. The CDR3 nucleotides read TGTGCCAGCACCCCTTCTGGGGACAGGGATTTCTATGGCTACACCTTC. This codes for CASTPSGDRDFYGYTF.